These 4 T cell receptor beta chains share one sample of origin, sequenced in a study of cytotoxic CD8 clonotypes in ibrutinib-treated CLL. The assay was immunoSEQ multiplex PCR, and TCRdb's table has in-frame clones only and misses some. The sample includes fewer than 150,000 clones, 84% of them seen just once. The source was PBMCs, collected after 24 months of ibrutinib treatment. Receptors were obtained from a human donor with chronic lymphocytic leukemia.

The chain joins TRBV30 to TRBJ2-7; D remains ambiguous. CDR3 size: 12 residues. V shed 5 bases and J shed 5 bases, with 13 bases lying between them. Germline V gene sequence: CDR1 GTSNPN, CDR2 SVGIG (reference sequence). CDR3 bases: TGTGCCTGGGCTCCTTCCGAACACGAGCAGTACTTC. Amino acid sequence: CAWAPSEHEQYF. Variable domain in full (rest from reference TRBV30 and TRBJ2-7): SQTIHQWPATLVQPVGSPLSLECTVEGTSNPNLYWYRQAAGRGLQLLFYSVGIGQISSEVPQNLSASRPQDRQFILSSKKLLLSDSGFYLCAWAPSEHEQYFGPGTRLTVT.

The chain carries TRBV2 and TRBJ1-2, with D perhaps matching TRBD1 (6 bases). In germline, CDR1 is SNHLY, CDR2 FYNNEI. V was cut by 3 bases and J by 5 bases, with 16 bases left in between. There are 15 residues in the CDR3. The CDR3 sequence is CASSDASGGIYGYTF. In DNA form, the CDR3 reads TGTGCCAGCAGTGATGCGTCCGGGGGCATTTATGGCTACACCTTC.

This chain uses TRBV25-1 with TRBJ2-7; D tentatively fits TRBD1 or TRBD2 (6 bases each). The V end lost 2 bases, the J end lost 2 bases, and 10 bases lay between the germline ends. This CDR3 comprises 14 residues. Looked up from germline, CDR1 is MGHDK and CDR2 is SYGVNS. The CDR3 nucleotides read TGTGCCAGCAGTGAAAGGGGGAGGACCTACGAGCAGTACTTC. Translating gives CASSERGRTYEQYF.

This clone was recorded only once. This chain links TRBV19 with TRBJ2-7, with D unresolved. V lost 10 bases and J 3 bases, leaving 16 bases between the germline ends. The CDR3 contains 13 residues. Germline V gives CDR1 LNHDA, CDR2 SQIVND (reference sequence). CDR3 amino acids: CANQDPTLYEQYF. In nucleotides, the CDR3 is TGTGCCAACCAGGACCCTACCCTCTACGAGCAGTACTTC.